These 28 T cell receptor beta chains share one sample of origin, sequenced in a study of ipilimumab plus nivolumab after autologous stem cell transplantation. Generated by immunoSEQ multiplex PCR, the TCRdb table keeps only in-frame clones and is missing some. Of 37,000 or so clones listed, about 91% were seen once; the top ten hold 0.75% to 1%. The starting material was PBMCs, obtained in a trial of ipilimumab plus nivolumab as post-transplant consolidation. These receptors originate from a male donor with multiple myeloma.

In its sample, this clone was seen a few times. V usage is TRBV19 and J usage is TRBJ2-2; TRBD2 agrees at 12 bases. The ends lost 3 bases at V and 9 bases at J; junction bases unmatched: 5. This CDR3 spans 15 amino acids. Germline V gene sequence: CDR1 LNHDA, CDR2 SQIVND (reference sequence). The CDR3 loop is CASSIWTSGKWELFF. Written as DNA, the CDR3 is TGTGCCAGTAGTATTTGGACTAGCGGGAAGTGGGAGCTGTTTTTT.

The rearrangement joins TRBV5-1 to TRBJ2-6, with a tentative D call TRBD1 (6 bases). V lost 0 bases and J 1 base, leaving 17 bases between the germline ends. Germline lookup yields CDR1 SGHRS and CDR2 YFSETQ. The CDR3 extends over 19 amino acids. CDR3: CASSLDRARMSSGANVLTF. CDR3 sequence (DNA): TGCGCCAGCAGCTTGGACAGGGCGAGAATGAGTTCTGGGGCCAACGTCCTGACTTTC.

V and J are TRBV7-3 and TRBJ2-3; TRBD2 is a possible D gene (6 bases). This CDR3 spans 15 amino acids. Germline values: CDR1 SGHTA, CDR2 FQGTGA. V lost 1 base, J lost 3 bases, and 11 bases lay in between. The CDR3: CASSLMGLGTDTQYF. DNA for the CDR3: TGTGCCAGCAGCTTAATGGGACTGGGGACAGATACGCAGTATTTT.

V is TRBV1 and J is TRBJ2-3; the D call of TRBD2 is as the table states it, not checked on the DNA. TRBV1 is described as a pseudogene. CDR3 size: 16 residues. In DNA, the CDR3 is TGCACCAGCAGCCCCCCCCTAGGCGGGGGGTCTGATACGCAGTATTTT. Encoded protein: CTSSPPLGGGSDTQYF.

The chain couples TRBV18 to TRBJ1-1; D possibly corresponds to TRBD1 (5 bases). Germline CDR1 is KGHSH and CDR2 is LQKENI. Trimming took 3 bases from V and 1 from J, leaving 9 bases between them. This CDR3 is 14 amino acids long. The CDR3 DNA follows: TGTGCCAGCTCACCCCTGGACAAGAACACTGAAGCTTTCTTT. The encoded protein is CASSPLDKNTEAFF.

J is TRBJ2-7 and V is TRBV7-9; D is unresolved. Germline V gene lookup returns CDR1 SEHNR and CDR2 FQNEAQ (reference sequence). The CDR3 runs 13 residues. V was cut by 0 bases and J by 4 bases, with 7 bases left in between. In DNA form, the CDR3 reads TGTGCCAGCAGCTTAGCCAACAGATACGAGCAGTACTTC. Protein product: CASSLANRYEQYF.

Here the CDR3 reads CATSTGQPTNYGYTF. CDR3 nucleotide sequence: TGTGCCACCAGCACGGGACAGCCAACTAACTATGGCTACACCTTC. The chain has TRBV15 and TRBJ1-2, with 7 positions matching TRBD1. Trimming at V came to 4 bases and at J to 0 bases, leaving 5 bases not matched to a gene. CDR3 length: 15 residues. CDR1 is LNHNV and CDR2 is YYDKDF in the germline V gene (reference sequence).

On this clone itself: Germline and junction disagree at one end, which may indicate a read error. The rearrangement links TRBV11-3 to TRBJ2-1; 9 bases align to TRBD2. Germline V gene data show CDR1 as SGHNT and CDR2 as YENEEA. CDR3 length: 15 residues. The DNA of the CDR3 is TGTGCCGGCAGCTTAGTGGCGGGAGGGCGGAGTGAGCAGTTCTTC. Its translation is CAGSLVAGGRSEQFF.

The genes are TRBV2 and TRBJ1-2; 7 nucleotides agree with TRBD1. Germline assignment: CDR1 SNHLY and CDR2 FYNNEI. CDR3 length: 14 residues. Losses at the gene ends were 6 bases for V and 4 bases for J; bases not matched to a gene: 8. DNA of the CDR3: TGTGCCAGCAGACCCGACAGGGTGCCCTATGGCTACACCTTC. It specifies CASRPDRVPYGYTF.

The chain combines TRBV10-1 with TRBJ2-7; TRBD1 agrees at 10 bases. The germline V gene has CDR1 WNHNN and CDR2 SYGVQD (reference sequence). The CDR3 has 15 amino acids. The ends lost 8 bases at V and 4 bases at J; junction bases unmatched: 11. The DNA for the CDR3 is TGCGCCAGCTACTCGGGGACAGGGGTAAAATACGAGCAGTACTTC. It specifies CASYSGTGVKYEQYF.

The chain recombines TRBV11-3 with TRBJ2-1; D gene unclear. This CDR3 is built from 13 residues. Trimming removed 3 bases at V and 3 bases at J, with 6 bases between. CDR1 SGHNT and CDR2 YENEEA come from the germline V gene. The CDR3 loop is CASSLTNYNEQFF. As DNA, the CDR3 is TGTGCCAGCAGCTTGACAAACTACAATGAGCAGTTCTTC.

This clone was observed once. The V call is TRBV12-5, the J call TRBJ2-5; 10 bases match TRBD2. There are 17 residues in the CDR3. After removal of 1 base from V and 0 bases from J, the junction contained 5 bases not matched to a gene. From germline, CDR1 is LGHNT and CDR2 FRNRAP. CDR3 sequence: CASGLARTSGDQETQYF. In DNA form, the CDR3 reads TGTGCTAGTGGTTTGGCAAGGACTAGCGGAGACCAAGAGACCCAGTACTTC.

This clone appeared once. The rearrangement links TRBV28 to TRBJ1-4; D is ambiguous. CDR3 length: 11 amino acids. Germline-derived CDR1 and CDR2 are MDHEN and SYDVKM. The V gene lost 5 bases and the J gene lost 11 bases, with 9 bases spanning the gap. CDR3 sequence reads: CASSDGNKLFF. CDR3 nucleotides: TGTGCCAGCAGTGACGGGAATAAACTGTTTTTT.

As concerns this clone: Compared with germline, one end of the junction differs, possibly owing to a read error. V usage is TRBV5-4 and J usage is TRBJ2-3; 8 bases agree with TRBD2. CDR1 and CDR2 from the germline V gene are SGHNT and YYREEE (reference sequence). The CDR3 has 17 residues. This chain's CDR3 is CASSLGRASGSTDTQYF. The CDR3 bases are TGTGCCAGCAGTTTGGGCAGGGCTAGCGGGAGCACAGATACGCAGTATTTT.

This chain links TRBV2 with TRBJ2-7, with D maybe TRBD2 (6 bases). Germline CDR1 reads SNHLY; CDR2 reads FYNNEI. The CDR3 spans 14 residues. V gave up 5 bases and J gave up 7 bases, with 18 bases separating them. The CDR3 sequence: CASSFGGRGREQYF. CDR3 nucleotides: TGTGCCAGCAGTTTCGGGGGAAGAGGACGGGAGCAGTACTTC.

The V and J genes are TRBV5-1 and TRBJ1-1; D unresolved. This CDR3 has 14 amino acids. Germline lookup yields CDR1 SGHRS and CDR2 YFSETQ. The ends were cut back, 0 bases at V and 3 bases at J, with 9 bases in the middle. The CDR3 reads CASSLGQQDTEAFF. The CDR3 nucleotides are TGCGCCAGCAGCTTGGGCCAACAAGACACTGAAGCTTTCTTT.

The chain uses TRBV5-1 and TRBJ2-1; 8 nucleotides align to TRBD2. J was trimmed by 6 bases and V by 0 bases; bases with no gene match: 8. This CDR3 spans 16 amino acids. In germline, CDR1 is SGHRS, CDR2 YFSETQ. CDR3: CASSLGPGLGINEQFF. Written as DNA, the CDR3 is TGCGCCAGCAGCTTGGGGCCGGGACTAGGGATCAATGAGCAGTTCTTC.

The rearrangement joins TRBV30 to TRBJ2-7; 7 bases line up with TRBD2. The CDR3 loop spans 17 amino acids. CDR1 is GTSNPN and CDR2 is SVGIG in the germline V gene (reference sequence). Trimming cost V 3 bases and J 0 bases; bases outside gene matches: 14. CDR3 nucleotide sequence: TGTGCCTGGAGCGCCCTGGGAATAGCGGGTAACTCCTACGAGCAGTACTTC. Translating gives CAWSALGIAGNSYEQYF.

Regarding this clone: Relative to the germline gene, one junction end is altered; a read error may explain this. V usage is TRBV6-1 and J usage is TRBJ2-2; D ambiguous. The germline V gene encodes CDR1 MNHNS and CDR2 SASEGT. The CDR3 extends over 14 amino acids. The CDR3 nucleotides are TGTGCCGGCAGTGAATGGCCGAACACCGGGGAGCTGTTTTTT. Its protein product is CAGSEWPNTGELFF.

The V and J genes are TRBV2 and TRBJ1-1, with TRBD1 identical over 7 bases. The ends lost 6 bases at V and 2 bases at J; junction bases unmatched: 9. CDR1 and CDR2 (germline): SNHLY, FYNNEI. CDR3 length: 15 residues. The CDR3 region has the DNA TGTGCCAGCAGAGCCACCGGGACAGCTAACACTGAAGCTTTCTTT. Its protein product is CASRATGTANTEAFF.

V usage is TRBV28 and J usage is TRBJ1-2; 8 positions match TRBD1. This CDR3 comprises 15 residues. After removal of 5 bases from V and 3 bases from J, the junction contained 8 bases not matched to a gene. CDR1 is MDHEN, CDR2 SYDVKM, per germline. The CDR3, as DNA: TGTGCCAGCAGTCTTTCCGGACAGGGATACTATGGCTACACCTTC. Translated: CASSLSGQGYYGYTF.

V and J are TRBV7-2 and TRBJ1-1; maybe TRBD1 (5 bases). This CDR3 has 16 amino acids. V was pared by 5 bases and J by 5 bases, with 21 bases between. Germline V gene data show CDR1 as SGHTA and CDR2 as FQGNSA. In DNA, the CDR3 is TGTGCCAGCAGCCAGCCAGGGCAGGGCTCGTGGACTGAAGCTTTCTTT. Translating it yields CASSQPGQGSWTEAFF.

The chain is built from TRBV5-1 and TRBJ1-2, with 9 bases lining up with TRBD1. The CDR3 runs to 14 residues. CDR1 SGHRS and CDR2 YFSETQ come from the germline V gene. After removal of 1 base from V and 4 bases from J, the junction contained 2 bases not matched to a gene. The CDR3 DNA sequence: TGCGCCAGCAGCTTGTTGGACAGGGGCTATGGCTACACCTTC. Protein: CASSLLDRGYGYTF.

This clone was observed a handful of times. The chain has TRBV5-1 and TRBJ1-2; no clear D gene. The V and J ends lost 1 base and 2 bases respectively, with 9 bases between them. Germline assignment: CDR1 SGHRS and CDR2 YFSETQ. This CDR3 region has 14 residues. CDR3 DNA: TGCGCCAGCAGCTTGTTTACGGGGAACTATGGCTACACCTTC. This translates into CASSLFTGNYGYTF.

V gene TRBV7-8 combines with J gene TRBJ1-2; tentatively, D is TRBD1 (5 bases). CDR1 SGHVS and CDR2 FQNEAQ come from the germline V gene. The germline V and J ends were trimmed by 6 bases and 3 bases, with 17 bases remaining between them. There are 15 residues in the CDR3. CDR3 nucleotide sequence: TGTGCCAGCAGTTCCGCTTTGGGGGGGTACTATGGCTACACCTTC. It encodes CASSSALGGYYGYTF.

This rearrangement joins TRBV7-8 to TRBJ2-7; D may match TRBD1 or TRBD2 (7 bases each). The germline CDR1 and CDR2 sequences are SGHVS and FQNEAQ. The germline V and J ends were trimmed by 4 bases and 4 bases, with 20 bases remaining between them. This CDR3 has 16 amino acids. CDR3 nucleotide sequence: TGTGCCAGCAGCTGGGATGTGGGAGGGGGCGGGTACGAGCAGTACTTC. Protein: CASSWDVGGGGYEQYF.

The J gene is TRBJ2-7, the V gene TRBV6-4; TRBD1 matches 9 bases. Germline V gene sequence: CDR1 MRHNA, CDR2 SNTAGT. The V segment lost 8 bases and the J segment 5 bases; nucleotides outside the gene matches: 10. The CDR3 has 14 residues. In DNA, the CDR3 is TGTGCCAGCGTCCTGGACAGGGGTGATCACGAGCAGTACTTC. Translated: CASVLDRGDHEQYF.

The J gene is TRBJ1-4, the V gene TRBV5-4; 7 bases are shared with TRBD1. Germline V CDR1 and CDR2: SGHNT, YYREEE (reference sequence). The V gene end was trimmed by 2 bases and the J gene end by 8 bases; junction bases not matched to a gene: 9. This CDR3 comprises 15 residues. The CDR3 sequence: CASSFNRGSREKLFF. CDR3 nucleotide sequence: TGTGCCAGCAGCTTCAACAGGGGAAGCCGAGAAAAACTGTTTTTT.